Below, 24 T cell receptor beta chains from the same sample are listed, as sequenced in a study of blood T cell repertoires in COVID-19. TCRdb's copy holds only in-frame clones and misses some; the assay was immunoSEQ multiplex PCR. This sample yields fewer than 250,000 clones, of which around 86% are seen a single time; roughly 3% belongs to the top ten. The sample was peripheral blood. All receptors come from a man aged 60-69 years with acute or convalescent COVID-19.

The rearrangement uses TRBV12-5 and TRBJ1-5; D may be TRBD1 (6 bases). This CDR3 has 15 residues. Trimming removed 5 bases at V and 2 bases at J, with 13 bases between. The germline V gene has CDR1 LGHNT and CDR2 FRNRAP. The CDR3 here is CASGPTGLGNQPQHF. Written as DNA, the CDR3 is TGTGCTAGTGGTCCCACAGGGTTGGGCAATCAGCCCCAGCATTTT.

The chain combines TRBV4-1 with TRBJ2-1, with 12 bases fitting TRBD2. The CDR3 has 19 residues. Trimming cost V 2 bases and J 5 bases; bases outside gene matches: 13. Germline CDR1 reads MGHRA; CDR2 reads YSYEKL. CDR3 in amino acids: CASSQIGLAGGPRHNEQFF. Here the CDR3 DNA reads TGCGCCAGCAGCCAAATAGGGCTAGCGGGGGGGCCGAGACACAATGAGCAGTTCTTC.

This chain uses TRBV27 with TRBJ1-2, with D possibly being TRBD1 (5 bases). The CDR3 loop spans 13 amino acids. Germline loops: CDR1 MNHEY, CDR2 SMNVEV (reference sequence). The V end was cut by 5 bases, the J end by 4 bases, with 11 bases between. The CDR3 region is CASSGAAAYGYTF. The CDR3 nucleotides read TGTGCCAGCAGTGGGGCGGCGGCCTATGGCTACACCTTC.

The CDR3 protein is CASRVLAGGENIQYF. In DNA, the CDR3 is TGTGCCAGTAGAGTCCTAGCGGGGGGCGAGAACATTCAGTACTTC. This chain connects TRBV19 to TRBJ2-4, with 11 bases that match TRBD2. The CDR3 spans 15 residues. J lost 7 bases, V lost 6 bases, and 8 bases had no gene match. Germline assignment: CDR1 LNHDA and CDR2 SQIVND (reference sequence).

This rearrangement joins TRBV6-6 to TRBJ1-1; TRBD1 matches 8 bases. Looked up from germline, CDR1 is MNHNY and CDR2 is SVGAGI (reference sequence). CDR3 size: 16 residues. Trimming at V came to 2 bases and at J to 1 base, leaving 6 bases not matched to a gene. The CDR3 sequence: CASSYPDREWNTEAFF. In DNA form, the CDR3 reads TGTGCCAGCAGTTACCCGGACAGGGAATGGAACACTGAAGCTTTCTTT.

V gene TRBV6-5 combines with J gene TRBJ2-3; D is possibly TRBD1 (6 bases). Trimming stripped 6 bases from V and 5 bases from J, with 9 bases between. There are 12 residues in the CDR3. The V gene's germline CDR1 is MNHEY and CDR2 SVGAGI. Here the CDR3 reads CASRGTQDTQYF. The CDR3 nucleotides are TGTGCCAGCAGGGGGACACAAGATACGCAGTATTTT.

The chain employs TRBV13 and TRBJ2-7; 7 positions match TRBD2. The CDR3 length is 16 residues. The V and J ends lost 5 bases and 7 bases, in that order; junction bases with no gene match: 17. CDR1 and CDR2 (germline): PRHDT, FYEKMQ (reference sequence). Written as DNA, the CDR3 is TGTGCCAGCAGCCCCGGTTGGAGCGGGGCCTACGTGGAGCAGTACTTC. Translating it yields CASSPGWSGAYVEQYF.

As DNA, the CDR3 is TGTGCCAGCAGGATACAGGGGATGAACACTGAAGCTTTCTTT. Translated, it gives CASRIQGMNTEAFF. The rearrangement links TRBV27 to TRBJ1-1, with TRBD1 identical over 7 bases. The length of the CDR3 is 14 residues. V lost 6 bases and J lost 0; bases outside the gene matches: 4. Germline V gene sequence: CDR1 MNHEY, CDR2 SMNVEV (reference sequence).

J is TRBJ1-3 and V is TRBV19, with a tentative D call TRBD1 (5 bases). V lost 7 bases and J 1 base, leaving 11 bases between the germline ends. Germline V gene sequence: CDR1 LNHDA, CDR2 SQIVND (reference sequence). The CDR3 spans 14 residues. CDR3 region: CASTGGGSGNTIYF. CDR3 sequence (DNA): TGTGCCAGTACTGGTGGGGGGTCTGGAAACACCATATATTTT.

The chain joins TRBV5-1 to TRBJ2-7; 10 bases map to TRBD1. V lost 4 bases to trimming and J lost 5 bases; unmatched junction nucleotides: 3. This CDR3 has 13 residues. The germline V gene has CDR1 SGHRS and CDR2 YFSETQ. The CDR3: CASSLGTGDEQYF. The DNA of the CDR3 is TGCGCCAGCAGCCTCGGGACAGGGGACGAGCAGTACTTC.

The V call is TRBV2, the J call TRBJ1-1; TRBD1 is a possible D gene (5 bases). Trimming pared 8 bases from V and 4 bases from J, leaving 14 bases between. This CDR3 comprises 13 residues. In germline, CDR1 is SNHLY, CDR2 FYNNEI. CDR3 DNA: TGTGCCAGCCTTGGGCAGGGTTCCACTGAAGCTTTCTTT. It codes for CASLGQGSTEAFF.

The chain recombines TRBV5-4 with TRBJ2-1; TRBD1 agrees at 8 bases. CDR3 size: 15 residues. Losses at the gene ends were 0 bases for V and 8 bases for J; bases not matched to a gene: 7. Germline loops: CDR1 SGHNT, CDR2 YYREEE (reference sequence). CDR3 region: CASSLEGVRGHEQFF. The CDR3 DNA is TGTGCCAGCAGCTTGGAGGGTGTCAGGGGGCATGAGCAGTTCTTC. The variable domain in full, with the rest retrieved from reference TRBV5-4 and TRBJ2-1, is ETGVTQSPTHLIKTRGQQVTLRCSSQSGHNTVSWYQQALGQGPQFIFQYYREEENGRGNFPPRFSGLQFPNYSSELNVNALELDDSALYLCASSLEGVRGHEQFFGPGTRLTVL.

J is TRBJ1-3 and V is TRBV7-9; 10 bases map to TRBD1. V dropped 6 bases and J dropped 1; count of bases not matched to a gene: 0. Per the germline V gene, CDR1 is SEHNR and CDR2 is FQNEAQ (reference sequence). This CDR3 is built from 14 residues. The CDR3 nucleotides are TGTGCCAGCAGGGGACAGGGGTCTGGAAACACCATATATTTT. The encoded protein is CASRGQGSGNTIYF. Together with reference TRBV7-9 and TRBJ1-3, the CDR3 gives the full variable domain: DTGVSQNPRHKITKRGQNVTFRCDPISEHNRLYWYRQTLGQGPEFLTYFQNEAQLEKSRLLSDRFSAERPKGSFSTLEIQRTEQGDSAMYLCASRGQGSGNTIYFGEGSWLTVV.

The chain employs TRBV6-1 and TRBJ2-7; D may be TRBD2 (5 bases). V gave up 0 bases and J gave up 2 bases, with 11 bases separating them. The CDR3 consists of 15 residues. Germline-derived CDR1 and CDR2 are MNHNS and SASEGT. CDR3 residues: CASSEAGDTAYEQYF. CDR3 DNA sequence: TGTGCCAGCAGTGAAGCCGGGGATACAGCCTACGAGCAGTACTTC.

The chain carries TRBV2 and TRBJ2-1; 7 positions agree with TRBD2. CDR1 and CDR2 (germline): SNHLY, FYNNEI. This CDR3 has 13 amino acids. V lost 10 bases and J lost 5; bases outside the gene matches: 8. The CDR3 DNA sequence: TGTGCCACGAAACTGGGGGGGGACAATGAGCAGTTCTTC. Protein product: CATKLGGDNEQFF.

This rearrangement joins TRBV12-5 to TRBJ2-3, with 11 bases matching TRBD2. CDR3 length equals 17 residues. Germline CDR1 is LGHNT and CDR2 is FRNRAP. The V gene end was trimmed by 6 bases and the J gene end by 6 bases; junction bases not matched to a gene: 14. As DNA, the CDR3 is TGTGCTAGTGGAAGGGGAGGTAGCGGGGGGGCTTCGGATACGCAGTATTTT. Translated: CASGRGGSGGASDTQYF.

This clone occurred once. This rearrangement joins TRBV19 to TRBJ1-1, with TRBD1 as a possible D gene (5 bases). Trimming shortened V by 3 bases and J by 5 bases, and 13 bases separated the two germline ends. Germline V CDR1 and CDR2: LNHDA, SQIVND (reference sequence). CDR3 length: 14 residues. CDR3 nucleotide sequence: TGTGCCAGTAGTATCTCGTCCCGGGGGACTGAAGCTTTCTTT. This encodes CASSISSRGTEAFF.

The chain links TRBV5-4 to TRBJ1-4, with a tentative D call TRBD1 (5 bases). Germline V gene data show CDR1 as SGHNT and CDR2 as YYREEE (reference sequence). The V end was cut by 3 bases, the J end by 0 bases, with 9 bases between. This CDR3 is built from 15 residues. CDR3 residues: CASSWRGSTNEKLFF. DNA of the CDR3: TGTGCCAGCAGCTGGAGGGGATCAACTAATGAAAAACTGTTTTTT.

As for this clone: This sample also contains other DNA sequences that code for the same CDR3. The gene calls are TRBV18 and TRBJ1-5; 8 nucleotides agree with TRBD1. The CDR3 has 14 residues. V shed 3 bases, J shed 7 bases, and the junction held 5 bases outside the gene matches. Germline assignment: CDR1 KGHSH and CDR2 LQKENI. The CDR3 DNA reads TGTGCCAGCTCACCTCAGGGGGCCGAACAGCCCCAGCATTTT. This codes for CASSPQGAEQPQHF.

V usage is TRBV12-3 or TRBV12-4 and J usage is TRBJ1-6; D is possibly TRBD1 (5 bases). This CDR3 is 13 amino acids long. V was pared by 6 bases and J by 9 bases, with 12 bases between. The DNA for the CDR3 is TGTGCCAGCAGAACAGGTTTTGGTTCACCCCTCCACTTT. The encoded protein is CASRTGFGSPLHF.

The rearrangement links TRBV19 to TRBJ2-4, with D perhaps matching TRBD1 (5 bases). Looked up from germline, CDR1 is LNHDA and CDR2 is SQIVND (reference sequence). V was cut by 2 bases and J by 7 bases, with 12 bases left in between. The CDR3 covers 14 residues. The CDR3: CASSINTKGNIQYF. CDR3 DNA sequence: TGTGCCAGTAGTATAAACACCAAGGGGAACATTCAGTACTTC.

The chain combines TRBV25-1 with TRBJ1-5; 11 bases match TRBD1. The germline V gene encodes CDR1 MGHDK and CDR2 SYGVNS. V trimming: 2 bases; J trimming: 6 bases; junction bases outside the gene matches: 3. The CDR3 covers 15 residues. The CDR3 bases are TGTGCCAGCAGTGAACAAGGGACAGGGGGTCAGCCCCAGCATTTT. This gives the protein CASSEQGTGGQPQHF.

The chain carries TRBV11-2 and TRBJ1-5, with D perhaps matching TRBD1 (6 bases). This CDR3 is built from 15 residues. V lost 5 bases to trimming and J lost 6 bases, with 17 bases between them. Per germline, CDR1 SGHAT and CDR2 FQNNGV. This CDR3 reads CASSHRTDYRQPQHF. CDR3 bases: TGTGCCAGCAGCCATCGGACAGACTACCGTCAGCCCCAGCATTTT.

The CDR3 DNA follows: TGTGCCAGTAGTACCGGGGTAGGGCGTAGGACTGGGGCCAACGTCCTGACTTTC. It translates to CASSTGVGRRTGANVLTF. The V call is TRBV19, the J call TRBJ2-6; maybe TRBD2 (5 bases). Trimming left V 4 bases short and J 2 bases short, with 18 bases between. There are 18 residues in the CDR3. The V gene's germline CDR1 is LNHDA and CDR2 SQIVND (reference sequence).